This T cell receptor beta chain was captured by sequencing in a study of blood T cell repertoires in COVID-19 (TCRdb year 2020). General notes on the study: The collaborator samples originated in the United States, Italy and Spain and spanned the acute and convalescent phases of COVID-19. A de-identified subject ID, COVID-19 status, age in years and sex were almost always included in the sample metadata. Where HLA class I and class II types were available, the types were taken from metadata supplied by the sample provider, not from assay-based typing. Deeply sampled blood TCRbeta repertoires from subjects exposed to, actively infected with, or recovered from COVID-19 were included in the dataset. Samples were obtained from the ongoing ImmuneRACE study (first 160 participants) and from about 1,300 subjects provided by 6 global collaborators. The prospective study material was composed of cDNA or gDNA derived from T cells, B-cell-depleted T cells, or PBMCs. The repertoires were released in a freely available public database intended as a resource for research on the immune response to SARS-CoV-2. Paper-wide results and their limitations: The amount of clinical and demographic metadata varied by source and participant and was provided uncurated.

TCRbeta CDR3 regions were amplified from genomic DNA using the immunoSEQ Assay, a bias-controlled multiplex PCR. In the original analysis: The number of nucleated cells in each sample was estimated from the amplification of reference gene primers within the assay. To quantify the absolute abundance of each unique TCRbeta CDR3 rearrangement, sequence reads were collapsed and filtered. For each sample, productive Simpson clonality was calculated as the square root of Simpson's diversity index over productive rearrangements. This is the immuneACCESS table as TCRdb keeps it, with only in-frame sequences that have V and J called. A part of the clones is gone; compared with another copy, unresolved V genes explain less than half, and the rest is unexplained. V and J calls and clone size are given by that table; D and trimming were obtained from the DNA. The sample contains some 200,000 clones, around 81% of them found a single time. Roughly 12% of the sample comes from the top ten.

The CDR1 and CDR2 encoded by the germline V gene are MDHEN and SYDVKM. V is shortened by 2 bases, J by 1 base, and the region joining them spans 11 bases. Including cysteine and phenylalanine, the CDR3 has 15 amino acids. Only CDR3 DNA is held: 45 bases, read in frame from base 1. Whole blood was collected in K2EDTA tubes by collaborating institutions according to the institutions' own protocols. Collaborator samples were shipped for TCRbeta analysis as frozen whole blood, isolated PBMCs, or DNA extracted from either sample type. This clone appeared a few times. Its recognized antigen is unknown. No quality values exist for individual bases; no much larger clone is one base distant.

The origin of this receptor is a human donor in a cohort sampled during active COVID-19. Sequenced sample: peripheral blood. Recombination linked TRBV28 to TRBJ1-2; the D gene is perhaps TRBD1, from 6 matching bases. The encoded CDR3 is CASSLRLGGNYGYTF. The nucleotide sequence is TGTGCCAGCAGTTTACGATTAGGGGGTAACTATGGCTACACCTTC.